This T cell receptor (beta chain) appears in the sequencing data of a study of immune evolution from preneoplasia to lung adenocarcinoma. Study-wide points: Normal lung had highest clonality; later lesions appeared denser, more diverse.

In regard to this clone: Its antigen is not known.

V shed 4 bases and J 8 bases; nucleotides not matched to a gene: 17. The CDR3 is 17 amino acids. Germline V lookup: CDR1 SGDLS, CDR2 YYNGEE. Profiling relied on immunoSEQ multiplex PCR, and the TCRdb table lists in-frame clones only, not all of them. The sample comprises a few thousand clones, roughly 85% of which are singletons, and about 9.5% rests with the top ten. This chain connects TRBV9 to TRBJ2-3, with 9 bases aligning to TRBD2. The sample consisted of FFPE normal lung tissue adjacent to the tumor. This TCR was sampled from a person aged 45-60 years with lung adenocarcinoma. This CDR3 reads CASSSRSSGSGSGTQYF. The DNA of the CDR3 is TGTGCCAGCAGCTCAAGGAGTAGCGGGAGCGGCTCGGGTACGCAGTATTTT. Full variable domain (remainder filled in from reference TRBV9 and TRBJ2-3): DSGVTQTPKHLITATGQRVTLRCSPRSGDLSVYWYQQSLDQGLQFLIQYYNGEERAKGNILERFSAQQFPDLHSELNLSSLELGDSALYFCASSSRSSGSGSGTQYFGPGTRLTVL.